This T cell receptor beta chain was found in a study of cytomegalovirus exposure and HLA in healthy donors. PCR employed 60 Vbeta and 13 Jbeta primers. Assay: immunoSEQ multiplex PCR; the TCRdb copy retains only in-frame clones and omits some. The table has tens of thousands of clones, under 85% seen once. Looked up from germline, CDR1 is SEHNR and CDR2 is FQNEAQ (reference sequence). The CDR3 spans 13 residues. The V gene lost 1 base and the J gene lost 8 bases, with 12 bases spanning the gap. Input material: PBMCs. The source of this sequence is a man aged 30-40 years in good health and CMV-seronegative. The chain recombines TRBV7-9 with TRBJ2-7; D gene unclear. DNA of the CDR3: TGTGCCAGCAGCTTAGACGTCGGCGGAAAGCAGTACTTC. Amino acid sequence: CASSLDVGGKQYF.